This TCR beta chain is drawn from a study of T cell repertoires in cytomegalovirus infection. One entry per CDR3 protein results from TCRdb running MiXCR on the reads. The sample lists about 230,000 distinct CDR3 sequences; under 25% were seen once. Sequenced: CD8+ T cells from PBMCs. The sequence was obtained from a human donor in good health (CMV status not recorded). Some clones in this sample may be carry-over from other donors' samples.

CDR3 in DNA: TGTGCCAGTAGTATGCAGGGAGCCTATGGCTACACCTTC. Protein product: CASSMQGAYGYTF. The chain is built from TRBV19 and TRBJ1-2; tentative D call: TRBD1 (5 bases). Germline CDR1 LNHDA, CDR2 SQIVND (reference sequence). Deletions cut 3 bases from V and 4 bases from J, with 9 bases between. The CDR3 has 13 amino acids.